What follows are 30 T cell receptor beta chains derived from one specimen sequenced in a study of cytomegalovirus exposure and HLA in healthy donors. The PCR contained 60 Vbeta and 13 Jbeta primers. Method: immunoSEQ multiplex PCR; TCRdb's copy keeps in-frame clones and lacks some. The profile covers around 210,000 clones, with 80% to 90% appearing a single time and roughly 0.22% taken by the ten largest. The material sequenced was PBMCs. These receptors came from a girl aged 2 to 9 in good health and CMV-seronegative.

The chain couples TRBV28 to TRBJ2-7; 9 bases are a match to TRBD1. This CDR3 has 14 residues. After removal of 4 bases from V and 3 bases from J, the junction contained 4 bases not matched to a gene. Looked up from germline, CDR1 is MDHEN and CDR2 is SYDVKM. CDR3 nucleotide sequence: TGTGCCAGCAGTTCCAAGACAGGGGGCTACGAGCAGTACTTC. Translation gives CASSSKTGGYEQYF.

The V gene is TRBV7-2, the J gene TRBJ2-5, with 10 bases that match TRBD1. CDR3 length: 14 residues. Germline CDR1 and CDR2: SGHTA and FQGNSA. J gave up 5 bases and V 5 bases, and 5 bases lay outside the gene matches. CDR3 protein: CASSARTGGETQYF. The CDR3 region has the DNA TGTGCCAGCAGCGCTCGGACAGGGGGGGAGACCCAGTACTTC.

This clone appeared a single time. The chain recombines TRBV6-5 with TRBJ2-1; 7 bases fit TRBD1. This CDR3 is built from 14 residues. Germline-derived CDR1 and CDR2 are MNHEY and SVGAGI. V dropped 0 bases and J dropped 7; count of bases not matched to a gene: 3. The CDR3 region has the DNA TGTGCCAGCAGTTACTCGAGGGGGCGAAATGAGCAGTTCTTC. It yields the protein CASSYSRGRNEQFF.

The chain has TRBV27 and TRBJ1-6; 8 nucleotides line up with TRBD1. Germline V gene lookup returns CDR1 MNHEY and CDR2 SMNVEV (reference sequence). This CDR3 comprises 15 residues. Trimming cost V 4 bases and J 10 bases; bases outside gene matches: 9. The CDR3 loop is CASSSRTGIGSPLHF. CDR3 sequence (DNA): TGTGCCAGCAGTTCCCGGACAGGGATAGGATCACCCCTCCACTTT.

Written as DNA, the CDR3 is TGTGCCAGCAGCCAAGACTGGACAGGGCCGCTTCTAAAACTGTTTTTT. This sequence encodes CASSQDWTGPLLKLFF. This rearrangement joins TRBV4-2 to TRBJ1-4; 8 nucleotides agree with TRBD1. The CDR3 sequence is 16 residues long. Germline trimming cut 0 bases from V and 10 bases from J; bases unmatched to any gene: 10. Germline V gene lookup returns CDR1 LGHNA and CDR2 YNFKEQ.

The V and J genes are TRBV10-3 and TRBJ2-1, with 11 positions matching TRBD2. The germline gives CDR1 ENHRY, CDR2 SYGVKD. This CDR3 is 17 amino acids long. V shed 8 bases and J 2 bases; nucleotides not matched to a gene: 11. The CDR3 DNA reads TGTGCCATCTCTGGACTAGCGGGTCCCTCTACCTACAATGAGCAGTTCTTC. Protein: CAISGLAGPSTYNEQFF.

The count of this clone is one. In DNA, the CDR3 is TGTGCCAGCAGTTTATTAGGGGGCAGGGGGCGCGAGCAGTACTTC. Protein sequence: CASSLLGGRGREQYF. The gene calls are TRBV27 and TRBJ2-7; 8 bases match TRBD1. The germline CDR1 and CDR2 sequences are MNHEY and SMNVEV (reference sequence). The CDR3 consists of 15 residues. Trimming took 1 base from V and 6 from J; bases not matched to a gene: 8.

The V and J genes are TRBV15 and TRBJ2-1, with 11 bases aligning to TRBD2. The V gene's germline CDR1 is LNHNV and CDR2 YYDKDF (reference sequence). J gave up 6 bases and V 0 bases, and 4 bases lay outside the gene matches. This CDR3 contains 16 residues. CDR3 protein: CATSRDLAGGVNEQFF. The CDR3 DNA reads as TGTGCCACCAGCAGAGATTTAGCGGGGGGGGTCAATGAGCAGTTCTTC.

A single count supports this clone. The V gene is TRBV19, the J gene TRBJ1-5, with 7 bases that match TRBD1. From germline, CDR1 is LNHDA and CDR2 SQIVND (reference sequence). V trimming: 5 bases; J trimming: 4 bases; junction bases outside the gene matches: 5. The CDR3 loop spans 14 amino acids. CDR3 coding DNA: TGTGCCAGTAGTCTCCGGACAGGAAATCAGCCCCAGCATTTT. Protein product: CASSLRTGNQPQHF.

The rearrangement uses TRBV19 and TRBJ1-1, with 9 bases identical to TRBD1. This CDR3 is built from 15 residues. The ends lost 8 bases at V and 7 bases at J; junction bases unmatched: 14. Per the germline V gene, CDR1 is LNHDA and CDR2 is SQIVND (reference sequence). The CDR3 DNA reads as TGTGCCAGTGCCAGAACCGGGACAGGGAGAGTTGAAGCTTTCTTT. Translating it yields CASARTGTGRVEAFF.

The CDR3 DNA reads as TGTGCCAGCAGCTTAGTACAGAACACAGATACGCAGTATTTT. It yields the protein CASSLVQNTDTQYF. The chain joins TRBV7-2 to TRBJ2-3; D remains unclear. V was clipped by 1 base and J by 2 bases, with 7 bases between them. The CDR3 loop spans 14 amino acids. Looked up from germline, CDR1 is SGHTA and CDR2 is FQGNSA.

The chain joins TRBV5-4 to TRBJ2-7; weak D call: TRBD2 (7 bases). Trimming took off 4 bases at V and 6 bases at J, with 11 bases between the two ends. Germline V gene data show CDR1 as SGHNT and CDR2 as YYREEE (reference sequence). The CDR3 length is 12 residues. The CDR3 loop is CASSPRGGEQYF. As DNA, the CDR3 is TGTGCCAGCAGCCCGAGGGGGGGCGAGCAGTACTTC. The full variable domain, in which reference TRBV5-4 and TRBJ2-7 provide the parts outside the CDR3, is ETGVTQSPTHLIKTRGQQVTLRCSSQSGHNTVSWYQQALGQGPQFIFQYYREEENGRGNFPPRFSGLQFPNYSSELNVNALELDDSALYLCASSPRGGEQYFGPGTRLTVT.

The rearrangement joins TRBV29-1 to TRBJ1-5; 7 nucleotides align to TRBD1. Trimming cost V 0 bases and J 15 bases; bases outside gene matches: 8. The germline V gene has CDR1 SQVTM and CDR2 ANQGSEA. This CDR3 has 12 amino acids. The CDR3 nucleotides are TGCAGCGTTGAAGACTGGGGACAGCCTAGGCATTTT. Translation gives CSVEDWGQPRHF.

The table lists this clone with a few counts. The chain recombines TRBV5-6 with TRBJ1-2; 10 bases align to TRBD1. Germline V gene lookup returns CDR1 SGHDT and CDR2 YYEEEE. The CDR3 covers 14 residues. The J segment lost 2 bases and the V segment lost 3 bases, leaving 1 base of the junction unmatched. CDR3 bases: TGTGCCAGCAGCTGGACAGGGGGGAACTATGGCTACACCTTC. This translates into CASSWTGGNYGYTF.

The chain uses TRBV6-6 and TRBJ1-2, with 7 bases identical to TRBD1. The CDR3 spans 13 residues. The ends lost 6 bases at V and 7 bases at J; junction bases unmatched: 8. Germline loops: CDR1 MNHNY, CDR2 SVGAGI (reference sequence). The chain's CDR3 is CASSIDRVGGYTF. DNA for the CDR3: TGTGCCAGCAGCATTGACAGGGTCGGTGGCTACACCTTC.

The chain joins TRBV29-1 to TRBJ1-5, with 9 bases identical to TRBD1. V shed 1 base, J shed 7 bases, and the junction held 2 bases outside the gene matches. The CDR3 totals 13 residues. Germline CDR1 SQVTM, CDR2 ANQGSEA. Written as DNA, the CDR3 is TGCAGCGTTGAAGGGACAGGGGAGCAGCCCCAGCATTTT. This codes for CSVEGTGEQPQHF.

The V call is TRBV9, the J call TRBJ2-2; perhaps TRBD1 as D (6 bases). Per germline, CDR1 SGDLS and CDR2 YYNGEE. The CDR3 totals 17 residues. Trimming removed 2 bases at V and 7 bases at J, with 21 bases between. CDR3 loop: CASSVPIRGGGNGELFF. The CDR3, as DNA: TGTGCCAGCAGCGTCCCCATCAGGGGTGGAGGAAACGGGGAGCTGTTTTTT.

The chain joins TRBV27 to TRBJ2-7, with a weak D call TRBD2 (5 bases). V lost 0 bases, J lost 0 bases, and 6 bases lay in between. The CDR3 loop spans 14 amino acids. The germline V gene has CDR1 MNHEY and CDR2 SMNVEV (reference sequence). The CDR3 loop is CASSLSEGSYEQYF. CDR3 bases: TGTGCCAGCAGTTTATCAGAGGGCTCCTACGAGCAGTACTTC.

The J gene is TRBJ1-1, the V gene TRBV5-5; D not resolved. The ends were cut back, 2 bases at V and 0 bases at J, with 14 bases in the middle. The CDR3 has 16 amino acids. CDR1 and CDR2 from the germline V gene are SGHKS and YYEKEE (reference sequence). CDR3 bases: TGTGCCAGCAGCTTTAACCCGCAGGCCATGAACACTGAAGCTTTCTTT. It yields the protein CASSFNPQAMNTEAFF.

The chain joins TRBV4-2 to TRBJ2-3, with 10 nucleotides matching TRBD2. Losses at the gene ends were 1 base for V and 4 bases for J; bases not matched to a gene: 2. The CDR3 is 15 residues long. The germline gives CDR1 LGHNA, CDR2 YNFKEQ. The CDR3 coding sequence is TGTGCCAGCAGCCAAGCTAGCGGGGGCGCAGATACGCAGTATTTT. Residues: CASSQASGGADTQYF.

DNA for the CDR3: TGTGCCAGCAGCCCGGCCCCGGACAGGGATGAAAAACTGTTTTTT. Its translation is CASSPAPDRDEKLFF. The rearrangement links TRBV5-4 to TRBJ1-4; 8 nucleotides align to TRBD1. V lost 4 bases, J lost 6 bases, and 8 bases stayed unmatched. In germline, CDR1 is SGHNT, CDR2 YYREEE (reference sequence). The CDR3 is 15 amino acids.

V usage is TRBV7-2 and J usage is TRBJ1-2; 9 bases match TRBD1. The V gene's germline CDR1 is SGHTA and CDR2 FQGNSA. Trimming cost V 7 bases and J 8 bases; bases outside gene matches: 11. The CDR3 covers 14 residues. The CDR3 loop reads CASKKPGQGIGYTF. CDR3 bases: TGTGCCAGCAAAAAGCCGGGACAGGGAATCGGCTACACCTTC.

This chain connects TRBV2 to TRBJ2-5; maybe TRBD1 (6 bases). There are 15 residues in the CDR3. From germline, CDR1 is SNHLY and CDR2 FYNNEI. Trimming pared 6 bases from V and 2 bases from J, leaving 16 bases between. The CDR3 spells CASSPQQGWQETQYF. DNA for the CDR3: TGTGCCAGCAGCCCTCAACAGGGATGGCAAGAGACCCAGTACTTC.

CDR3 bases: TGTGCCAGCAGCGGACAGGGCTCTGAAGCTTTCTTT. This sequence encodes CASSGQGSEAFF. J is TRBJ1-1 and V is TRBV6-6; 8 nucleotides agree with TRBD1. The CDR3 is 12 residues long. V gave up 6 bases and J gave up 6 bases; unmatched junction bases: 3. Germline lookup yields CDR1 MNHNY and CDR2 SVGAGI (reference sequence).

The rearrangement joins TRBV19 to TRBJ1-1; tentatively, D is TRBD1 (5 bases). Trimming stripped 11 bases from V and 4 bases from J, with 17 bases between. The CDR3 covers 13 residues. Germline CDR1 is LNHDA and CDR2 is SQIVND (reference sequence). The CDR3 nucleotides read TGTGCCGGGAGGCAGAGCGGGGCCACTGAAGCTTTCTTT. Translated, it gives CAGRQSGATEAFF.

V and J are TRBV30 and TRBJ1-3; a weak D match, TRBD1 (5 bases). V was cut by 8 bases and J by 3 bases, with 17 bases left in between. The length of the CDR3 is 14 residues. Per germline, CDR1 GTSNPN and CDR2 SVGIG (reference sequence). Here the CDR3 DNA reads TGTGCCGGGACCCGGGCGGGGAATGGAAACACCATATATTTT. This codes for CAGTRAGNGNTIYF.

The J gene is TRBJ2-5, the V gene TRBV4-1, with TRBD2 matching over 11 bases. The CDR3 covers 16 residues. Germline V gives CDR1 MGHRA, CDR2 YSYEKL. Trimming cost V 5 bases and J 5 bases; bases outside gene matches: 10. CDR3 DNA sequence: TGCGCCAGCAGCGCCCGACTAGCGGGGATAATGGAGACCCAGTACTTC. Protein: CASSARLAGIMETQYF.

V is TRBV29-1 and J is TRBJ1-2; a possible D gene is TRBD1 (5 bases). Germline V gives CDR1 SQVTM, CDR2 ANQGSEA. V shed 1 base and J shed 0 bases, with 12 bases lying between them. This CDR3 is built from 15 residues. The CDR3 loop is CSVEGRQGANYGYTF. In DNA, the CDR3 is TGCAGCGTTGAAGGGCGGCAGGGCGCTAACTATGGCTACACCTTC. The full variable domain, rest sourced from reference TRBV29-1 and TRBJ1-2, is SAVISQKPSRDICQRGTSLTIQCQVDSQVTMMFWYRQQPGQSLTLIATANQGSEATYESGFVIDKFPISRPNLTFSTLTVSNMSPEDSSIYLCSVEGRQGANYGYTFGSGTRLTVV.

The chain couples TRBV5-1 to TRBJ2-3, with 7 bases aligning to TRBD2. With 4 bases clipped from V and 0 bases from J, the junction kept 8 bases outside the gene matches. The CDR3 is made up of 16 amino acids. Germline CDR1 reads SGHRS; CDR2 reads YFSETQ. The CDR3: CASSPTSGISTDTQYF. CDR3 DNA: TGCGCCAGCAGCCCCACCAGCGGGATAAGCACAGATACGCAGTATTTT.

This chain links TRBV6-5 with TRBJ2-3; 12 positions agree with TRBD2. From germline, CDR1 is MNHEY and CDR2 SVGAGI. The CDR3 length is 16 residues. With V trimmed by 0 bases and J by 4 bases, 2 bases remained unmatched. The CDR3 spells CASSYSLAGGPDTQYF. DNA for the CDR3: TGTGCCAGCAGTTACTCTCTAGCGGGGGGGCCAGATACGCAGTATTTT.